The 21 T cell receptor beta chains below come from one sample, sequenced in a study of CD8+CD57+ T cells in acquired aplastic anemia. Genomic DNA, the template, was used for profiling of the TCR beta VDJ and CDR3. TCRdb independently ran MiXCR on the reads; one entry per CDR3 protein. This sample has fewer than 200,000 distinct CDR3 sequences, with about 60% found just once. Specimen: sorted CD4+, CD8+, or CD8+CD57+ T cells (not recorded which) from PBMCs. These receptors all come from a human donor in good health.

The chain links TRBV5-1 to TRBJ2-1; D unclear. Germline-derived CDR1 and CDR2 are SGHRS and YFSETQ. With 0 bases removed from V and 7 bases from J, the gap between germline ends came to 11 bases. The CDR3 spans 14 residues. CDR3 in amino acids: CASSLVSRENEQFF. The CDR3, as DNA: TGCGCCAGCAGCTTGGTGTCGCGAGAAAATGAGCAGTTCTTC.

The chain recombines TRBV2 with TRBJ2-7, with 7 bases matching TRBD2. The CDR3 contains 15 residues. V shed 3 bases and J 3 bases; nucleotides not matched to a gene: 8. Germline loops: CDR1 SNHLY, CDR2 FYNNEI. The CDR3 loop reads CASSETRGRSYEQYF. The CDR3 DNA follows: TGTGCCAGCAGTGAGACCCGCGGGAGAAGCTACGAGCAGTACTTC.

The table lists this clonotype with many counts. The chain recombines TRBV5-8 with TRBJ2-7; D ambiguous. Germline values: CDR1 SGHTS, CDR2 YDEGEE. The CDR3 contains 14 residues. Trimming pared 2 bases from V and 7 bases from J, leaving 16 bases between. Written as DNA, the CDR3 is TGTGCCAGCAGCTTTTCCACCCTCAAAGCGGAGCAGTACTTC. Translating gives CASSFSTLKAEQYF.

The sample holds a few counts of this clonotype. The chain links TRBV20-1 to TRBJ2-1; D tentatively reads TRBD1 or TRBD2 (5 bases each). CDR3 length: 14 amino acids. Germline V CDR1 and CDR2: DFQATT, SNEGSKA (reference sequence). V was shortened by 3 bases and J by 0 bases, with 9 bases between the two germline ends. CDR3 region: CSASSGASYNEQFF. CDR3 nucleotide sequence: TGCAGTGCTAGCTCCGGGGCCTCCTACAATGAGCAGTTCTTC.

This clonotype has a count of ten or more. The chain joins TRBV20-1 to TRBJ2-1, with 9 nucleotides matching TRBD2. The CDR3 has 14 residues. Germline V gene lookup returns CDR1 DFQATT and CDR2 SNEGSKA (reference sequence). The trim removed 5 bases at V and 4 bases at J, leaving 6 bases unmatched. CDR3 sequence: CSADSGSDYNEQFF. Here the CDR3 DNA reads TGCAGTGCTGATAGCGGGAGTGATTACAATGAGCAGTTCTTC.

The chain links TRBV7-3 to TRBJ2-5; the D gene is possibly TRBD1 (5 bases). Germline CDR1 and CDR2: SGHTA and FQGTGA. The V end was cut by 5 bases, the J end by 5 bases, with 18 bases between. The CDR3 is 15 amino acids. Written as DNA, the CDR3 is TGTGCCAGCAGCCAAGGGGCCTCCTGGTCTGAGACCCAGTACTTC. This encodes CASSQGASWSETQYF.

This clonotype was observed many times. The V call is TRBV28, the J call TRBJ1-2, with D perhaps matching TRBD1 (6 bases). Germline V gives CDR1 MDHEN, CDR2 SYDVKM. V lost 6 bases and J 5 bases, leaving 10 bases between the germline ends. The CDR3 is 12 amino acids. CDR3 protein: CASSRTGYGYTF. CDR3 DNA sequence: TGTGCCAGCAGCCGTACAGGGTATGGCTACACCTTC.

This rearrangement joins TRBV4-3 to TRBJ2-7; 8 nucleotides agree with TRBD2. Germline V gives CDR1 LGHNA, CDR2 YSLEER. The CDR3 covers 16 residues. The ends lost 4 bases at V and 3 bases at J; junction bases unmatched: 11. The CDR3 loop is CASSPGLGAGVYEQYF. In DNA form, the CDR3 reads TGCGCCAGCAGCCCGGGTTTGGGAGCGGGAGTCTACGAGCAGTACTTC.

On this clonotype itself: Compared with germline, one end of the junction differs, possibly owing to a read error. The rearrangement joins TRBV29-1 to TRBJ2-1; D perhaps matches TRBD1 (5 bases). The CDR3 sequence is 12 residues long. The germline V gene encodes CDR1 SQVTM and CDR2 ANQGSEA. The CDR3 bases are TGCAGCGTTGATGGGGCATCTAAGTGGAGAGACTTC. Protein sequence: CSVDGASKWRDF.

The chain is built from TRBV29-1 and TRBJ2-5; possibly TRBD1 for D (5 bases). In germline, CDR1 is SQVTM, CDR2 ANQGSEA. The CDR3 covers 12 residues. Trimming pared 6 bases from V and 7 bases from J, leaving 15 bases between. DNA for the CDR3: TGCAGCGTGGACACAGGCCCGGGGACCCAGTACTTC. Its translation: CSVDTGPGTQYF. The full variable domain, completed using reference TRBV29-1 and TRBJ2-5, is SAVISQKPSRDICQRGTSLTIQCQVDSQVTMMFWYRQQPGQSLTLIATANQGSEATYESGFVIDKFPISRPNLTFSTLTVSNMSPEDSSIYLCSVDTGPGTQYFGPGTRLLVL.

The gene calls are TRBV7-6 and TRBJ2-5; 7 bases line up with TRBD1. With V trimmed by 5 bases and J by 3 bases, 3 bases remained unmatched. The CDR3 is 13 residues long. CDR1 and CDR2 (germline): SGHVS, FNYEAQ. The CDR3 is CASSPTGEETQYF. In DNA form, the CDR3 reads TGTGCCAGCAGCCCAACAGGGGAAGAGACCCAGTACTTC.

The V call is TRBV28, the J call TRBJ2-7; no clear D. This CDR3 is built from 15 residues. The germline V gene encodes CDR1 MDHEN and CDR2 SYDVKM. V dropped 2 bases and J dropped 2 bases, with 13 bases sitting between them. CDR3 loop: CASSLEVHYPYEQYF. CDR3 nucleotides: TGTGCCAGCAGTTTAGAGGTGCACTACCCCTACGAGCAGTACTTC.

This clonotype was seen many times. The chain has TRBV4-1 and TRBJ1-6, with D unclear. V was pared by 3 bases and J by 9 bases, with 6 bases between. The CDR3 contains 12 residues. The V gene's germline CDR1 is MGHRA and CDR2 YSYEKL. The CDR3 here is CASSQISSPLHF. In DNA, the CDR3 is TGCGCCAGCAGCCAGATAAGTTCACCCCTCCACTTT.

Many counts were recorded for this clonotype. The V gene is TRBV7-9, the J gene TRBJ1-4; D might be TRBD1 (6 bases). Deletions cut 3 bases from V and 5 bases from J, with 13 bases between. In germline, CDR1 is SEHNR, CDR2 FQNEAQ (reference sequence). The CDR3 has 15 amino acids. CDR3 coding DNA: TGTGCCAGCAGCTTCGGGACATTTGAGAATGAAAAACTGTTTTTT. Its protein product is CASSFGTFENEKLFF.

The rearrangement links TRBV19 to TRBJ2-2, with D perhaps TRBD1 (5 bases). The ends were cut back, 5 bases at V and 4 bases at J, with 11 bases in the middle. Germline V gene data show CDR1 as LNHDA and CDR2 as SQIVND (reference sequence). The CDR3 totals 14 residues. Here the CDR3 reads CASSLQVRTGELFF. The CDR3 DNA reads as TGTGCCAGTAGTCTACAGGTCCGCACCGGGGAGCTGTTTTTT.

V is TRBV7-3 and J is TRBJ2-7; 7 bases match TRBD1. The CDR3 covers 15 residues. Germline lookup yields CDR1 SGHTA and CDR2 FQGTGA. V shed 3 bases and J 0 bases; nucleotides not matched to a gene: 5. CDR3 sequence: CASSLLGQHSYEQYF. The CDR3 DNA reads as TGTGCCAGCAGCTTGCTGGGACAGCACTCCTACGAGCAGTACTTC.

The V gene is TRBV7-3, the J gene TRBJ1-2, with TRBD1 matching over 9 bases. V lost 5 bases to trimming and J lost 6 bases; unmatched junction nucleotides: 10. The CDR3 covers 15 residues. The germline V gene has CDR1 SGHTA and CDR2 FQGTGA. The CDR3 here is CASSPGRGQGHGYTF. As DNA, the CDR3 is TGTGCCAGCAGCCCCGGGCGGGGACAGGGCCATGGCTACACCTTC. The whole variable domain, filled in from reference TRBV7-3 and TRBJ1-2, reads GAGVSQTPSNKVTEKGKYVELRCDPISGHTALYWYRQSLGQGPEFLIYFQGTGAADDSGLPNDRFFAVRPEGSVSTLKIQRTERGDSAVYLCASSPGRGQGHGYTFGSGTRLTVV.

The genes are TRBV15 and TRBJ1-2; 7 bases fit TRBD1. The junction had 9 bases not matched to a gene; V was cut back by 0 bases and J by 8 bases. Germline V CDR1 and CDR2: LNHNV, YYDKDF (reference sequence). The CDR3 runs 15 residues. The CDR3 DNA follows: TGTGCCACCAGCAGAGAGCGACAGGGCTCGGGGGGCTACACCTTC. This codes for CATSRERQGSGGYTF.

In this sample, this clonotype turned up a few times. The chain uses TRBV28 and TRBJ1-1; 9 bases are a match to TRBD1. Trimming took 1 base from V and 4 from J; bases not matched to a gene: 4. Germline V lookup: CDR1 MDHEN, CDR2 SYDVKM. CDR3 length equals 15 residues. CDR3 amino acids: CASSLLGQGLTEAFF. The CDR3 region has the DNA TGTGCCAGCAGTTTATTGGGACAGGGACTCACTGAAGCTTTCTTT.

This clonotype was counted at least ten times. The rearrangement links TRBV4-1 to TRBJ2-1; either TRBD1 or TRBD2 may fit D (7 bases each). V was pared by 3 bases and J by 4 bases, with 22 bases between. The V gene's germline CDR1 is MGHRA and CDR2 YSYEKL. The CDR3 runs to 18 residues. The CDR3 bases are TGCGCCAGCAGCCACCCCCCCAATCAGGGGGAGGGATACAATGAGCAGTTCTTC. As protein: CASSHPPNQGEGYNEQFF.

Ten or more counts support this clonotype. The chain carries TRBV7-9 and TRBJ1-3; D gene ambiguous. The CDR3 runs to 16 residues. Germline V gives CDR1 SEHNR, CDR2 FQNEAQ (reference sequence). Trimming pared 1 base from V and 4 bases from J, leaving 14 bases between. This CDR3 is CASSLGVADRGNTIYF. CDR3 in DNA: TGTGCCAGCAGCTTAGGAGTAGCGGATCGGGGAAACACCATATATTTT.